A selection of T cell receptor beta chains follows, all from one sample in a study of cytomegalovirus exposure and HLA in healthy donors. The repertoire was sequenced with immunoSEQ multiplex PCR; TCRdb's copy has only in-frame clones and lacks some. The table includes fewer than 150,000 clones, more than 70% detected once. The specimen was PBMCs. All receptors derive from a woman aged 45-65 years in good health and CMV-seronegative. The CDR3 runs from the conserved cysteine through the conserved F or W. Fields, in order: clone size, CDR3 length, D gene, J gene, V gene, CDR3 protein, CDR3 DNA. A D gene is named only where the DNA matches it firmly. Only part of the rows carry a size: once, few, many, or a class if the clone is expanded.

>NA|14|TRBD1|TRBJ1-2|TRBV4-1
CASSQDPTGTGYTF
TGCGCCAGCAGCCAAGACCCGACAGGGACTGGCTACACCTTC
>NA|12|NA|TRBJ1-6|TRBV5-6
CASSSRVSPLHF
TGTGCCAGCAGCTCCAGGGTTTCACCCCTCCACTTT
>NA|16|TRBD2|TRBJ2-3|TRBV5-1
CASSSTSGGITDTQYF
TGCGCCAGCAGCTCGACTAGCGGGGGGATCACAGATACGCAGTATTTT
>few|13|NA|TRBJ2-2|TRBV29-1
CSASRGTTGELFF
TGCAGTGCGAGTAGGGGTACCACCGGGGAGCTGTTTTTT
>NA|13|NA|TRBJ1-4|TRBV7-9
CASSLTGNEKLFF
TGTGCCAGCAGCTTAACCGGGAATGAAAAACTGTTTTTT
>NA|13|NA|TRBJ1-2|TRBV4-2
CASSPLSVDGYTF
TGTGCCAGCAGCCCACTAAGCGTGGATGGCTACACCTTC
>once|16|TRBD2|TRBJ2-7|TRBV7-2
CASSFQASGGSYEQYF
TGTGCCAGCAGCTTCCAGGCTAGCGGGGGCTCCTACGAGCAGTACTTC
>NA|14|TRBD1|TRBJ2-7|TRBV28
CASVGQGDGYEQYF
TGTGCCAGCGTAGGACAGGGGGATGGATACGAGCAGTACTTC
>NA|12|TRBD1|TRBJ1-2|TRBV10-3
CASRDREYGYTF
TGTGCCAGCCGGGACAGGGAGTATGGCTACACCTTC
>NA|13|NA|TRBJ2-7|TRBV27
CASSRQGGYEQYF
TGTGCCAGCAGCAGACAGGGAGGCTACGAGCAGTACTTC
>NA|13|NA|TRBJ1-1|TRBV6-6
CASSFSGRGPAFF
TGTGCCAGCAGTTTTTCAGGGCGTGGGCCGGCTTTCTTT
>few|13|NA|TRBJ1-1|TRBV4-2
CASSQERDTEAFF
TGTGCCAGCAGCCAGGAGAGGGACACTGAAGCTTTCTTT
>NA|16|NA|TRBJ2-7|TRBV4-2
CASSQGVIGGLNEQYF
TGTGCCAGCAGCCAAGGGGTAATCGGGGGGCTTAACGAGCAGTACTTC
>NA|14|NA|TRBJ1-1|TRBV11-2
CASSLEDWNTEAFF
TGTGCCAGCAGCTTAGAGGACTGGAACACTGAAGCTTTCTTT
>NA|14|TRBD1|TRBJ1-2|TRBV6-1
CASSALRGQDRFTF
TGTGCCAGCAGTGCCCTGAGGGGGCAGGACAGATTCACCTTC
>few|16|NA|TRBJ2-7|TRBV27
CASSLHPAGTIGEQYF
TGTGCCAGCAGTTTACATCCCGCAGGGACAATAGGAGAGCAGTACTTC
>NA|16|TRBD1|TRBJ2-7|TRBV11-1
CASSHWTGVGVYEQYF
TGTGCCAGCAGCCACTGGACAGGGGTCGGCGTCTACGAGCAGTACTTC
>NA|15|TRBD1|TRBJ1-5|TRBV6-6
CASRVTGNSNQPQHF
TGTGCCAGCAGGGTGACAGGGAATAGCAATCAGCCCCAGCATTTT
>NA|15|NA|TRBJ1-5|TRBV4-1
CASSQPGRGGQPQHF
TGCGCCAGCAGCCAACCGGGCCGGGGGGGTCAGCCCCAGCATTTT
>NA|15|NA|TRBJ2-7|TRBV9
CASSPREGARGEQYF
TGTGCCAGCAGCCCCCGGGAGGGGGCGAGGGGCGAGCAGTACTTC
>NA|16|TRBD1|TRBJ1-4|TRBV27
CASSLSPGTGNEKLFF
TGTGCCAGCAGTTTATCGCCTGGGACAGGAAATGAAAAACTGTTTTTT
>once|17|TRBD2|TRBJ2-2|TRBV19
CASTRGRSGGFDGELFF
TGTGCCAGTACCAGAGGGCGTAGCGGGGGGTTCGACGGGGAGCTGTTTTTT
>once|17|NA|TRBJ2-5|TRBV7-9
CASSLGGRGTIRETQYF
TGTGCCAGCAGCTTAGGAGGCAGGGGAACCATCCGGGAGACCCAGTACTTC
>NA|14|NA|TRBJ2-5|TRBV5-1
CASSLYFGEETQYF
TGCGCCAGCAGCTTGTACTTTGGGGAGGAGACCCAGTACTTC
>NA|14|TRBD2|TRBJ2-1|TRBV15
CATSSGRGVNEQFF
TGTGCCACCAGCTCTGGACGGGGGGTTAATGAGCAGTTCTTC
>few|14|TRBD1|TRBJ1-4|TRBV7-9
CASRGTAPNEKLFF
TGTGCCAGCAGGGGGACAGCGCCCAATGAAAAACTGTTTTTT
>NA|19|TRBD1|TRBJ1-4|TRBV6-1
CASSETAPGQFATNEKLFF
TGTGCCAGCAGTGAAACCGCCCCGGGACAGTTTGCAACTAATGAAAAACTGTTTTTT
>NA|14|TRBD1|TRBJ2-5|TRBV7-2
CASLKGATQETQYF
TGTGCCAGCCTAAAGGGGGCTACACAAGAGACCCAGTACTTC
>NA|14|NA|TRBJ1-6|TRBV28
CASSLTGQNSPLHF
TGTGCCAGCAGTTTAACAGGGCAAAATTCACCCCTCCACTTT
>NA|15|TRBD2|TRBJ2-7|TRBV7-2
CASSSQSGGEDEQYF
TGTGCCAGCAGCTCACAAAGCGGGGGGGAAGACGAGCAGTACTTC
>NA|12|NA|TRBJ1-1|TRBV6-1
CASSEAGGKAFF
TGTGCCAGCAGTGAAGCCGGAGGGAAAGCTTTCTTT
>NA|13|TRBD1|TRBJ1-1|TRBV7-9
CAGGKGANTEAFF
TGTGCCGGAGGGAAGGGGGCTAACACTGAAGCTTTCTTT
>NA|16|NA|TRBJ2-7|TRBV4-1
CASSQEKRETTYEQYF
TGCGCCAGCAGCCAAGAAAAAAGGGAGACGACCTACGAGCAGTACTTC
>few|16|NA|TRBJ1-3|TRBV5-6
CASSLPGIYSGNTIYF
TGTGCCAGCAGCTTGCCGGGTATCTACTCTGGAAACACCATATATTTT
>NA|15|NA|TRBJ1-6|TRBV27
CASSSIQGLRGPLHF
TGTGCCAGCAGCTCTATACAGGGCCTAAGGGGCCCCCTCCACTTT
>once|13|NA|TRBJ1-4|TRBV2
CASLRQGREKLFF
TGTGCCAGCTTGCGGCAGGGGAGAGAAAAACTGTTTTTT
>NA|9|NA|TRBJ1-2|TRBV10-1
CATDYGYTF
TGCGCCACCGACTATGGCTACACCTTC
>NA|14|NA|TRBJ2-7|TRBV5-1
CASSLERGPYEQYF
TGCGCCAGCAGCTTGGAAAGGGGCCCCTACGAGCAGTACTTC
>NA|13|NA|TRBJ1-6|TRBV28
CASSRRTVSPLHF
TGTGCCAGCAGTCGCCGGACAGTTTCACCCCTCCACTTT
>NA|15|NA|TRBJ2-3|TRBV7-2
CASSHPTRKTDTQYF
TGTGCCAGCAGCCACCCGACTAGAAAAACAGATACGCAGTATTTT
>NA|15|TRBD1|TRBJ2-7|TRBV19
CASSPRDRSSYEQYF
TGTGCCAGTAGCCCCCGGGACAGATCTTCCTACGAGCAGTACTTC
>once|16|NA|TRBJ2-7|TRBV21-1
CASGHGGDRGPYEQYF
TGTGCCAGCGGCCACGGGGGGGACAGGGGCCCCTACGAGCAGTACTTC
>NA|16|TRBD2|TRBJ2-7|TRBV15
CATSAGGDGAYYEQYF
TGTGCCACCAGCGCGGGGGGAGATGGGGCTTACTACGAGCAGTACTTC
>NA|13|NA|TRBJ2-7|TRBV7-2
CASSHGLAYEQYF
TGTGCCAGCAGCCACGGACTGGCCTACGAGCAGTACTTC
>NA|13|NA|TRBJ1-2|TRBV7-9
CASSLKGLNGYTF
TGTGCCAGCAGCTTAAAGGGGCTGAATGGCTACACCTTC